This is a list of T cell receptor beta chains from one sample in a study of cytomegalovirus exposure and HLA in healthy donors. Repertoires were generated with immunoSEQ multiplex PCR, while TCRdb's copy carries only in-frame clones and drops some. The sample is made up of roughly 120,000 clones, and the top ten hold 3% to 4.5% of it. The sample consisted of PBMCs. These receptors were collected from a man aged 30 to 39 in good health and CMV-seronegative. CDR3s include the opening cysteine and the closing phenylalanine or tryptophan. The D gene is left open where the match is weak.

J	V	D	CDR3	DNA
TRBJ2-3	TRBV28	TRBD1	CASSRDRDTDTQYF	TGTGCCAGCAGTCGGGACAGGGACACAGATACGCAGTATTTT
TRBJ1-1	TRBV29-1	TRBD1	CSVGLRQGNTEAFF	TGCAGCGTGGGACTTAGACAGGGGAACACTGAAGCTTTCTTT
TRBJ1-1	TRBV5-1	TRBD1	CASSVTGGVTEAFF	TGCGCCAGCAGCGTAACAGGGGGCGTCACTGAAGCTTTCTTT
TRBJ1-3	TRBV6-1	.	CASSVNSGNTIYF	TGTGCCAGCAGTGTAAACTCTGGAAACACCATATATTTT
TRBJ1-6	TRBV5-1	TRBD1	CASSFGQGADSYNSPLHF	TGCGCCAGCAGCTTCGGACAGGGGGCTGACTCCTATAATTCACCCCTCCACTTT
TRBJ2-1	TRBV5-6	TRBD2	CASSPLAGGLGEQFF	TGTGCCAGCAGCCCACTAGCGGGGGGGCTTGGTGAGCAGTTCTTC
TRBJ2-5	TRBV6-4	TRBD2	CASSPGTSGTQYF	TGTGCCAGCAGCCCCGGGACTAGCGGGACCCAGTACTTC
TRBJ2-5	TRBV1	.	CTSSQDHQLRTGGQETQYF	TGCACCAGCAGCCAAGATCACCAGCTTCGGACAGGGGGCCAAGAGACCCAGTACTTC
TRBJ2-7	TRBV9	.	CASSVADGRGYGQYF	TGTGCCAGCAGCGTAGCGGACGGGAGAGGCTACGGGCAGTACTTC
TRBJ1-1	TRBV18	.	CASSPQGLGPEAFF	TGTGCCAGCTCGCCCCAAGGACTGGGCCCTGAAGCTTTCTTT
TRBJ1-1	TRBV5-6	.	CASSWGAQGKTEAFF	TGTGCCAGCAGCTGGGGAGCTCAGGGGAAGACTGAAGCTTTCTTT
TRBJ2-1	TRBV6-5	TRBD2	CASMVSGGAGNEQFF	TGTGCCAGCATGGTTAGCGGGGGGGCGGGTAATGAGCAGTTCTTC
TRBJ2-3	TRBV5-1	TRBD1	CASRTGYRDTQYF	TGCGCCAGCCGGACAGGGTATAGGGATACGCAGTATTTT
TRBJ2-1	TRBV5-4	TRBD1	CASSLPGQGSTGEQFF	TGTGCCAGCAGCTTGCCGGGACAGGGTAGTACTGGTGAGCAGTTCTTC
TRBJ2-1	TRBV2	.	CATQVEGNEQFF	TGTGCGACCCAAGTCGAGGGAAATGAGCAGTTCTTC
TRBJ1-5	TRBV5-5	TRBD1	CASSWGTVQPQHF	TGTGCCAGCAGCTGGGGGACAGTTCAGCCCCAGCATTTT
TRBJ1-5	TRBV15	.	CATTPNLINQPQHF	TGTGCCACTACCCCAAACCTAATCAATCAGCCCCAGCATTTT
TRBJ1-3	TRBV27	.	CASSRTLNGNTIYF	TGTGCCAGCAGTAGAACTTTAAACGGAAACACCATATATTTT
TRBJ2-7	TRBV7-2	TRBD1	CASSLVGTGGYEQYF	TGTGCCAGCAGCTTAGTGGGGACAGGGGGGTACGAGCAGTACTTC
TRBJ2-2	TRBV27	.	CASSSVGGMMNTGELFF	TGTGCCAGCAGTTCGGTGGGCGGGATGATGAACACCGGGGAGCTGTTTTTT